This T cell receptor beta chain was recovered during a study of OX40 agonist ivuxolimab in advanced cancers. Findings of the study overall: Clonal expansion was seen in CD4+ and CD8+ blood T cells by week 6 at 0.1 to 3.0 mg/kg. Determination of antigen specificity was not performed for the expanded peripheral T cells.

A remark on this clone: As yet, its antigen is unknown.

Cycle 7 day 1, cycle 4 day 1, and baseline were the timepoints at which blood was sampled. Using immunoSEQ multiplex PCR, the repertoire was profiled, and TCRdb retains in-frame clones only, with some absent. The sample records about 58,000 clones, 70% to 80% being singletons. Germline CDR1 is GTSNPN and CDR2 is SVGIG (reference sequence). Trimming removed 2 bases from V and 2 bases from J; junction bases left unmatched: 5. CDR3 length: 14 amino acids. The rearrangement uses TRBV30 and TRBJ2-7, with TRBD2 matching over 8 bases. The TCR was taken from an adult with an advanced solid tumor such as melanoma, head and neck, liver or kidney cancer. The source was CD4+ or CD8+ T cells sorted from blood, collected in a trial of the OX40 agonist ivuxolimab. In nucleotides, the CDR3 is TGTGCCTGGAGTCCGGGACTAGGGACCTACGAGCAGTACTTC. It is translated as CAWSPGLGTYEQYF.